This T cell receptor (beta chain) was recovered during a study of patients and donors after allogeneic stem cell transplantation. V was cut by 4 bases and J by 5 bases, with 14 bases left in between. CDR3 length: 13 residues. Per germline, CDR1 GTSNPN and CDR2 SVGIG (reference sequence). MiXCR, run by TCRdb on the RT-PCR reads, gives a single entry per CDR3 protein. The table lists 920,000 or so distinct CDR3 sequences, roughly 17% of them singletons. The source of this sequence is a human donor who was either an allogeneic HSCT recipient or a stem cell or donor lymphocyte infusion donor (not recorded which). It is not recorded whose cells these are; they may come from a transplant donor. What was sequenced was blood, either unsorted or a sorted T cell fraction (not recorded which). The chain uses TRBV30 and TRBJ1-1; no firm D call. In DNA form, the CDR3 reads TGTGCCTGGACCAATCGGGGTGTTACTGAAGCTTTCTTT. It specifies CAWTNRGVTEAFF.